One TCR beta chain is described in this entry. As yet, its antigen is unknown. This sample stems from a study of cytomegalovirus exposure and HLA in healthy donors. Study-level points and caveats: There were several of the most significant clusters that appeared linked to common viral pathogens in a later analysis. The CMV antigen specificity of a few CMV-associated chains was confirmed through in vitro analysis. Prediction of most subjects' HLA-A and HLA-B alleles by TCR beta sequences was reportedly accurate. The classifier, whose performance was assessed in both the original and validation cohorts, reportedly diagnosed cytomegalovirus status with high specificity and sensitivity.

The PCR contained 60 Vbeta and 13 Jbeta primers. Generated by immunoSEQ multiplex PCR, the TCRdb table keeps only in-frame clones and is missing some. The table shows around 140,000 clones, with around 79% occurring only once. Trimming stripped 3 bases from V and 5 bases from J, with 26 bases between. This CDR3 is 18 amino acids long. Per germline, CDR1 LGHNA and CDR2 YSLEER. Sequencing was performed on PBMCs. This sequence joins TRBV4-3 and TRBJ2-7; the D gene is possibly TRBD2 (6 bases). The clonotype was recovered from a male donor in good health and CMV-seronegative. CDR3 amino acids: CASSQYLLDGSVLNEQYF. The CDR3 DNA sequence: TGCGCCAGCAGCCAGTATCTCCTGGACGGGAGTGTGCTAAACGAGCAGTACTTC.